This entry describes one T cell receptor (beta chain). Its specificity is unknown. This sample was taken from a study of shared clonotypes between healthy human individuals. Findings and limits, study-wide: Only blood samples were collected, and tissue repertoires likely differ.

Trimming pared 0 bases from V and 2 bases from J, leaving 11 bases between. CDR1 is SGHVS, CDR2 FNYEAQ, per germline. The CDR3 has 15 amino acids. Ten immunoSEQ deep assay plates were used to sequence unsorted PBMC DNA. Repertoires were generated with immunoSEQ multiplex PCR, while TCRdb's copy carries only in-frame clones and drops some. This sample yields about 490,000 clones, of which over 65% are seen a single time; over 10% belongs to the top ten. Donors had no recently reported acute infections or vaccinations and were HIV-negative. When samples were unsorted, approximately 90 million PBMCs were used for genomic DNA.

Sequenced input: PBMCs. J is TRBJ2-7 and V is TRBV7-6; TRBD2 might be the D (5 bases). The source of this sequence is a woman in her forties in good health. Some clones in this sample may be carry-over from other donors' samples. The CDR3 region is CASSLAGGRAYEQYF. The CDR3 bases are TGTGCCAGCAGCTTAGCTGGTGGGCGGGCCTACGAGCAGTACTTC.